The 25 T cell receptor beta chains reported below all come from one sample, sequenced in a study of response to subunit inactivated influenza vaccine. TCRdb re-derived calls from the RT-PCR reads in MiXCR, one entry per CDR3 protein. Of about 610,000 distinct CDR3 sequences detected, roughly 15% appear once; the ten largest clones hold approximately 10%. Sequences were derived from PBMCs from blood, sampled 11 to 12 days after vaccination. All receptors come from a man in his fifties who received an inactivated influenza vaccine.

This clonotype has just a few counts. The V gene is TRBV4-2, the J gene TRBJ2-2, with D unclear. In germline, CDR1 is LGHNA, CDR2 YNFKEQ. CDR3 length equals 16 residues. Trimming took off 4 bases at V and 1 base at J, with 13 bases between the two ends. The CDR3 here is CASSPRVRKNTGELFF. The CDR3 DNA reads TGTGCCAGCAGCCCTAGAGTACGGAAGAACACCGGGGAGCTGTTTTTT.

The chain is built from TRBV12-3 or TRBV12-4 and TRBJ2-3; tentative D call: TRBD2 (6 bases). V lost 1 base, J lost 4 bases, and 21 bases lay in between. The CDR3 runs to 18 residues. In nucleotides, the CDR3 is TGTGCCAGCAGTTTAGTTCCGGCGGGGCTAAGAGCGGCAGATACGCAGTATTTT. Protein: CASSLVPAGLRAADTQYF.

The J gene is TRBJ2-5, the V gene TRBV5-1, with D possibly TRBD2 on 5 matching bases. Deletions cut 9 bases from V and 4 bases from J, with 10 bases between. Per germline, CDR1 SGHRS and CDR2 YFSETQ. The CDR3 spans 11 residues. This CDR3 is CATRRGETQYF. The CDR3 coding sequence is TGCGCCACCCGACGGGGAGAGACCCAGTACTTC.

About this clonotype: One end of the junction is discordant with germline, which a read error may explain. The V gene is TRBV11-2, the J gene TRBJ2-7; 10 positions match TRBD1. Germline V gene sequence: CDR1 SGHAT, CDR2 FQNNGV. The CDR3 runs to 16 residues. The CDR3 coding sequence is TGTGCCAGCAGCCTAGAGGGACAGGGGACTCTCTACGAGCAGTACTTC. It is translated as CASSLEGQGTLYEQYF.

Ten or more counts support this clonotype. The chain is built from TRBV12-3 or TRBV12-4 and TRBJ1-2, with a tentative D call TRBD1 (5 bases). Trimming pared 3 bases from V and 5 bases from J, leaving 16 bases between. The CDR3 extends over 15 amino acids. The DNA for the CDR3 is TGTGCCAGCAGTTTGGGAATAGGGGCGATATATGGCTACACCTTC. Translated, it gives CASSLGIGAIYGYTF.

The rearrangement joins TRBV11-2 to TRBJ2-3; 7 bases map to TRBD1. V lost 4 bases to trimming and J lost 2 bases; unmatched junction nucleotides: 9. Germline loops: CDR1 SGHAT, CDR2 FQNNGV. The CDR3 runs 16 residues. CDR3 nucleotides: TGTGCCAGCAGCTATAGCGACAGGGTCGTCACAGATACGCAGTATTTT. Protein: CASSYSDRVVTDTQYF.

The V and J genes are TRBV11-1 and TRBJ2-7, with a tentative D call TRBD1 (6 bases). Trimming took off 4 bases at V and 2 bases at J, with 27 bases between the two ends. CDR1 SGHAT and CDR2 FQDESV come from the germline V gene (reference sequence). This CDR3 has 19 amino acids. The CDR3 DNA sequence: TGTGCCAGCAGCTCTAGGGGCTCAACAGGGAATTCCCATGCCTACGAGCAGTACTTC. Encoded protein: CASSSRGSTGNSHAYEQYF.

J is TRBJ2-2 and V is TRBV6-5; 7 bases line up with TRBD2. The CDR3 loop spans 17 amino acids. The ends lost 0 bases at V and 4 bases at J; junction bases unmatched: 8. The V gene's germline CDR1 is MNHEY and CDR2 SVGAGI. The CDR3 DNA is TGTGCCAGCAGTTACTCGTTGAGCGGGGAGCGCACCGGGGAGCTGTTTTTT. Amino acid sequence: CASSYSLSGERTGELFF.

This rearrangement joins TRBV27 to TRBJ2-2, with a weak D call TRBD2 (6 bases). V gave up 7 bases and J gave up 3 bases, with 15 bases separating them. The CDR3 is made up of 15 amino acids. Germline V CDR1 and CDR2: MNHEY, SMNVEV (reference sequence). CDR3 in amino acids: CASTPGTHDTGELFF. The CDR3 nucleotides read TGTGCCAGCACTCCTGGGACTCACGACACCGGGGAGCTGTTTTTT.

J is TRBJ2-5 and V is TRBV29-1; possibly TRBD2 for D (5 bases). Germline loops: CDR1 SQVTM, CDR2 ANQGSEA. This CDR3 is 15 amino acids long. V was cut by 1 base and J by 9 bases, with 21 bases left in between. CDR3 bases: TGCAGCGTTGAAGGCCTACTAGGAAGTCTGGGTGCCCAGTACTTC. Protein: CSVEGLLGSLGAQYF.

V and J are TRBV11-2 and TRBJ2-1; a possible D gene is TRBD2 (5 bases). Trimming took off 1 base at V and 2 bases at J, with 18 bases between the two ends. CDR3 length: 18 amino acids. From germline, CDR1 is SGHAT and CDR2 FQNNGV. The CDR3 nucleotides are TGTGCCAGCAGCTTAGTAACTAGATTGTTAACGGCCTACAATGAGCAGTTCTTC. This translates into CASSLVTRLLTAYNEQFF. Full variable domain (remainder filled in from reference TRBV11-2 and TRBJ2-1): EAGVAQSPRYKIIEKRQSVAFWCNPISGHATLYWYQQILGQGPKLLIQFQNNGVVDDSQLPKDRFSAERLKGVDSTLKIQPAKLEDSAVYLCASSLVTRLLTAYNEQFFGPGTRLTVL.

This clonotype has more than one count but fewer than ten. The chain couples TRBV7-2 to TRBJ2-1; D is undetermined. CDR3 size: 13 residues. Trimming stripped 5 bases from V and 12 bases from J, with 17 bases between. Germline V gene data show CDR1 as SGHTA and CDR2 as FQGNSA. This CDR3 reads CASSQRPDWLQFF. CDR3 nucleotides: TGTGCCAGCAGCCAGCGCCCCGATTGGTTGCAGTTCTTC. Together with reference TRBV7-2 and TRBJ2-1, the CDR3 gives the full variable domain: GAGVSQSPSNKVTEKGKDVELRCDPISGHTALYWYRQSLGQGLEFLIYFQGNSAPDKSGLPSDRFSAERTGGSVSTLTIQRTQQEDSAVYLCASSQRPDWLQFFGPGTRLTVL.

This clonotype was detected many times. The genes are TRBV7-8 and TRBJ2-1; 10 bases map to TRBD1. Germline V gives CDR1 SGHVS, CDR2 FQNEAQ. CDR3 length: 17 amino acids. J lost 2 bases, V lost 5 bases, and 9 bases had no gene match. The chain's CDR3 is CASSKTGTGDPYNEQFF. CDR3 nucleotides: TGTGCCAGCAGCAAAACCGGGACAGGGGACCCCTACAATGAGCAGTTCTTC.

V usage is TRBV5-5 and J usage is TRBJ2-7; weak D call: TRBD1 (6 bases). Germline-derived CDR1 and CDR2 are SGHKS and YYEKEE (reference sequence). V shed 0 bases and J shed 0 bases, with 10 bases lying between them. The CDR3 is 15 amino acids. CDR3 amino acids: CASSLGGQNSYEQYF. The CDR3 bases are TGTGCCAGCAGCTTGGGGGGGCAGAACTCCTACGAGCAGTACTTC.

The table lists this clonotype with a few counts. V and J are TRBV5-5 and TRBJ2-7; 7 bases line up with TRBD1. The CDR3 is made up of 16 amino acids. The J segment lost 4 bases and the V segment lost 2 bases, leaving 12 bases of the junction unmatched. Germline-derived CDR1 and CDR2 are SGHKS and YYEKEE (reference sequence). DNA of the CDR3: TGTGCCAGCAGCTTAACGGCAGGGGGTTGGGTATACGAGCAGTACTTC. Protein sequence: CASSLTAGGWVYEQYF.

Only a few counts were recorded for this clonotype. V and J are TRBV10-3 and TRBJ2-7, with D possibly being TRBD1 (6 bases). Germline CDR1 and CDR2: ENHRY and SYGVKD. The CDR3 contains 14 residues. V was pared by 1 base and J by 5 bases, with 12 bases between. The CDR3 sequence is CAISELDREDEQYF. Written as DNA, the CDR3 is TGTGCCATCAGTGAGTTGGACAGAGAAGACGAGCAGTACTTC.

This clonotype was observed a few times. This chain links TRBV12-3 or TRBV12-4 with TRBJ2-2, with 7 bases lining up with TRBD1. J lost 6 bases, V lost 4 bases, and 5 bases had no gene match. This CDR3 has 14 amino acids. The DNA for the CDR3 is TGTGCCAGCAGTTCTTACAGGGGCCCCGGGGAGCTGTTTTTT. Translation: CASSSYRGPGELFF.

The chain couples TRBV4-3 to TRBJ2-1; no reliable D call. V was shortened by 1 base and J by 9 bases, with 16 bases between the two germline ends. In germline, CDR1 is LGHNA, CDR2 YSLEER. CDR3 length: 15 residues. The CDR3 coding sequence is TGCGCCAGCAGCCAAGCGCGACGCCCCCCAGGTGAGCAGTTCTTC. Its translation: CASSQARRPPGEQFF.

This clonotype was detected only a few times. The chain links TRBV7-9 to TRBJ1-5, with a possible D match to TRBD1 (6 bases). The CDR3 is made up of 17 amino acids. Germline V gives CDR1 SEHNR, CDR2 FQNEAQ (reference sequence). V gave up 1 base and J gave up 0 bases, with 13 bases separating them. In DNA form, the CDR3 reads TGTGCCAGCAGCTTAGGGGCAGGGGAGGATAGCAATCAGCCCCAGCATTTT. It yields the protein CASSLGAGEDSNQPQHF.

This clonotype came up a few times. An end of the junction does not agree with germline; a read error may underlie this. This chain uses TRBV20-1 with TRBJ1-5; 7 bases agree with TRBD1. The CDR3 is made up of 13 amino acids. Germline CDR1 and CDR2: DFQATT and SNEGSKA (reference sequence). The CDR3 nucleotides read TGCAGTCCTAGACAGGGTAGCAATCAGCCCCAGCATTTT. Encoded protein: CSPRQGSNQPQHF.

CDR3 residues: CASSLDRLGDTQYF. DNA for the CDR3: TGTGCCAGCAGCTTAGATCGGTTGGGGGATACGCAGTATTTT. The rearrangement links TRBV11-2 to TRBJ2-3; D gene uncertain. Germline CDR1 is SGHAT and CDR2 is FQNNGV. Trimming removed 0 bases at V and 6 bases at J, with 10 bases between. The length of the CDR3 is 14 residues.

The V gene is TRBV12-3 or TRBV12-4, the J gene TRBJ1-2; no clear D. The CDR3 has 14 amino acids. V shed 2 bases and J shed 5 bases, with 12 bases lying between them. The DNA of the CDR3 is TGTGCCAGCAGTTTAATAGGGCGGTCTTATGGCTACACCTTC. Amino acid sequence: CASSLIGRSYGYTF.

This clonotype was detected many times. This chain connects TRBV12-3 or TRBV12-4 to TRBJ2-3, with 7 bases matching TRBD2. J gave up 5 bases and V 6 bases, and 14 bases lay outside the gene matches. The CDR3 contains 16 residues. The CDR3 region has the DNA TGTGCCAGCAGCCCCCGACTAGCTAGTGGGAGAGATACGCAGTATTTT. This sequence encodes CASSPRLASGRDTQYF.

This clonotype was seen more than once but under ten times. This chain joins TRBV21-1 and TRBJ2-3; the table names TRBD2, a call not compared with the DNA. TRBV21-1 is classified as a pseudogene. The CDR3 is made up of 16 amino acids. CDR3 DNA sequence: TGTGCCAGCAGCAAAACGGCGGGGGGGGGTGCAGATACGCAGTATTTT. Translation: CASSKTAGGGADTQYF.

The chain employs TRBV7-3 and TRBJ2-2; perhaps TRBD1 as D (6 bases). Germline lookup yields CDR1 SGHTA and CDR2 FQGTGA. CDR3 length: 15 amino acids. V was cut by 0 bases and J by 5 bases, with 10 bases left in between. Here the CDR3 DNA reads TGTGCCAGCAGCTTAACAGGGGGTGGGACCGGGGAGCTGTTTTTT. Translating it yields CASSLTGGGTGELFF.